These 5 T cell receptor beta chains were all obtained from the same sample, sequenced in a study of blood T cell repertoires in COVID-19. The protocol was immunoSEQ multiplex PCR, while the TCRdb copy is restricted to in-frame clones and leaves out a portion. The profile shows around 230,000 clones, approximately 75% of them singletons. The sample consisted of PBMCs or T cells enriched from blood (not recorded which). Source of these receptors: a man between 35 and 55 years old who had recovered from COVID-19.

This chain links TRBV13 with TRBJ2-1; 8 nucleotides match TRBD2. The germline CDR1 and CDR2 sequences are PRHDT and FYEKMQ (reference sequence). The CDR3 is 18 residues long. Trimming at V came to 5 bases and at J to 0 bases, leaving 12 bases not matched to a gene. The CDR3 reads CASSGHSGASSSYNEQFF. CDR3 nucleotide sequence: TGTGCCAGCAGCGGCCATAGCGGGGCTAGCAGCTCCTACAATGAGCAGTTCTTC.

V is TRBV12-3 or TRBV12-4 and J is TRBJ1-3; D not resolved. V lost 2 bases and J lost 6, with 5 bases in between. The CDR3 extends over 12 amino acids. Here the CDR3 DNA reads TGTGCCAGCAGTTTATCCGTAAACACCATATATTTT. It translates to CASSLSVNTIYF.

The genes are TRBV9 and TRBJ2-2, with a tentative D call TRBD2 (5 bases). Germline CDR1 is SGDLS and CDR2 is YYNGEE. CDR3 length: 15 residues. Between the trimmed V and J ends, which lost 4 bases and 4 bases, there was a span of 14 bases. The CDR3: CASSSSMSATGELFF. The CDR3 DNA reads TGTGCCAGCAGCTCTAGCATGAGTGCCACCGGGGAGCTGTTTTTT.

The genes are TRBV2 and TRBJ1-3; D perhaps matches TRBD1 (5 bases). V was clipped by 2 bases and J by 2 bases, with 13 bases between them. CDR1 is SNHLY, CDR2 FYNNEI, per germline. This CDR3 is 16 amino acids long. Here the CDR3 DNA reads TGTGCCAGCAGTGAACGGCTCCGGACAACTGGAAACACCATATATTTT. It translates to CASSERLRTTGNTIYF.

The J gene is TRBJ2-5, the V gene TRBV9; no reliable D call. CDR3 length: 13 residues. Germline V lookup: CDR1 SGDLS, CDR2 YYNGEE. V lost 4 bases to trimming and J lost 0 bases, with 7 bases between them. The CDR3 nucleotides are TGTGCCAGCAGCCCCAGTAACCAAGAGACCCAGTACTTC. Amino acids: CASSPSNQETQYF. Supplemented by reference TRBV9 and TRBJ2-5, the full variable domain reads DSGVTQTPKHLITATGQRVTLRCSPRSGDLSVYWYQQSLDQGLQFLIQYYNGEERAKGNILERFSAQQFPDLHSELNLSSLELGDSALYFCASSPSNQETQYFGPGTRLLVL.